Below, 15 T cell receptor beta chains from the same sample are listed, as sequenced in a study of CD8+CD57+ T cells in acquired aplastic anemia. Before being chosen for sequencing, patients had shown CD8+CD57+ cell expansion by flow cytometry. TCR beta VDJ and CDR3 were profiled, and genomic DNA was the template. TCRdb reprocessed the reads with MiXCR, giving one entry per CDR3 protein. The sample holds approximately 190,000 distinct CDR3 sequences, 48% seen once. The sequenced sample was sorted CD4+, CD8+, or CD8+CD57+ T cells (not recorded which) from PBMCs. Every receptor here comes from a human donor with aplastic anemia.

The chain couples TRBV5-6 to TRBJ2-3; no clear D gene. Germline CDR1 and CDR2: SGHDT and YYEEEE. Trimming left V 0 bases short and J 7 bases short, with 15 bases between. The CDR3 has 15 residues. In DNA, the CDR3 is TGTGCCAGCAGCTTGGGCCTACCTTGGCCAAATACGCAGTATTTT. Protein sequence: CASSLGLPWPNTQYF.

The chain has TRBV7-2 and TRBJ1-1; no reliable D call. V lost 3 bases, J lost 4 bases, and 12 bases lay in between. Germline V gene lookup returns CDR1 SGHTA and CDR2 FQGNSA. The CDR3 extends over 14 amino acids. CDR3 amino acids: CASSFGRISTEAFF. The CDR3 DNA reads as TGTGCCAGCAGCTTCGGAAGGATAAGCACTGAAGCTTTCTTT.

The table lists this clonotype with many counts. The chain is built from TRBV7-6 and TRBJ2-5; D gene unclear. Trimming shortened V by 5 bases and J by 0 bases, and 4 bases separated the two germline ends. CDR3 length equals 12 residues. Germline CDR1 and CDR2: SGHVS and FNYEAQ. Here the CDR3 reads CASSPYQETQYF. As DNA, the CDR3 is TGTGCCAGCAGCCCATACCAAGAGACCCAGTACTTC. The full variable domain, in which reference TRBV7-6 and TRBJ2-5 provide the parts outside the CDR3, is GAGVSQSPRYKVTKRGQDVALRCDPISGHVSLYWYRQALGQGPEFLTYFNYEAQQDKSGLPNDRFSAERPEGSISTLTIQRTEQRDSAMYRCASSPYQETQYFGPGTRLLVL.

This clonotype was picked up many times. The chain employs TRBV5-6 and TRBJ2-7; TRBD1 is a possible D gene (7 bases). V was shortened by 4 bases and J by 6 bases, with 20 bases between the two germline ends. Germline V gene data show CDR1 as SGHDT and CDR2 as YYEEEE. This CDR3 region has 15 residues. CDR3 region: CASSPLGGQKSEQYF. In DNA form, the CDR3 reads TGTGCCAGCAGCCCGTTGGGGGGACAGAAAAGCGAGCAGTACTTC.

The J gene is TRBJ2-1, the V gene TRBV2; possibly TRBD2 for D (6 bases). V lost 6 bases and J 0 bases, leaving 6 bases between the germline ends. The length of the CDR3 is 13 residues. CDR1 SNHLY and CDR2 FYNNEI come from the germline V gene. In DNA form, the CDR3 reads TGTGCCAGCAGGACTAGCTCCTACAATGAGCAGTTCTTC. It yields the protein CASRTSSYNEQFF.

The V call is TRBV7-8, the J call TRBJ2-1; D possibly corresponds to TRBD2 (5 bases). Trimming took 5 bases from V and 6 from J, leaving 8 bases between them. The germline gives CDR1 SGHVS, CDR2 FQNEAQ. This CDR3 contains 12 residues. The CDR3 DNA is TGTGCCAGCAGCCCACTAGTCAATGAGCAGTTCTTC. This sequence encodes CASSPLVNEQFF.

This chain links TRBV15 with TRBJ1-2; possibly TRBD1 for D (5 bases). The germline CDR1 and CDR2 sequences are LNHNV and YYDKDF (reference sequence). Trimming stripped 4 bases from V and 8 bases from J, with 17 bases between. CDR3 length: 14 amino acids. The CDR3 spells CATSIGGGAGGYTF. The CDR3 DNA sequence: TGTGCCACCAGCATCGGAGGAGGAGCAGGGGGCTACACCTTC.

Many counts were recorded for this clonotype. This chain uses TRBV7-2 with TRBJ1-6; D is unresolved. CDR1 and CDR2 (germline): SGHTA, FQGNSA. This CDR3 comprises 13 residues. The V end was cut by 1 base, the J end by 10 bases, with 8 bases between. In nucleotides, the CDR3 is TGTGCCAGCAGCTTAGAAAGAAGATCACCCCTCCACTTT. Translating gives CASSLERRSPLHF.

This sequence joins TRBV20-1 and TRBJ1-6, with 10 bases matching TRBD1. CDR1 and CDR2 from the germline V gene are DFQATT and SNEGSKA (reference sequence). J was trimmed by 10 bases and V by 4 bases; bases with no gene match: 4. The CDR3 runs to 13 residues. This chain's CDR3 is CSANRDRGSPLHF. DNA of the CDR3: TGCAGTGCTAACCGGGACAGGGGATCACCCCTCCACTTT.

J is TRBJ2-2 and V is TRBV2, with 9 positions matching TRBD2. The CDR3 runs 15 residues. The trim removed 3 bases at V and 3 bases at J, leaving 2 bases unmatched. Germline loops: CDR1 SNHLY, CDR2 FYNNEI. CDR3 sequence: CASSELAGYTGELFF. DNA of the CDR3: TGTGCCAGCAGTGAGCTAGCGGGGTACACCGGGGAGCTGTTTTTT.

The chain links TRBV28 to TRBJ1-5; no firm D call. Germline lookup yields CDR1 MDHEN and CDR2 SYDVKM. The CDR3 spans 12 residues. V was clipped by 6 bases and J by 4 bases, with 7 bases between them. DNA of the CDR3: TGTGCCAGCAGGAAGGAGAATCAGCCCCAGCATTTT. The encoded protein is CASRKENQPQHF.

The table lists this clonotype with a few counts. The chain carries TRBV29-1 and TRBJ1-1, with D possibly matching TRBD1 (5 bases). The CDR3 consists of 11 residues. The V and J ends lost 7 bases and 4 bases respectively, with 10 bases between them. Per the germline V gene, CDR1 is SQVTM and CDR2 is ANQGSEA. CDR3 sequence (DNA): TGCAGCGCCGGTGACAGCACTGAAGCTTTCTTT. It is translated as CSAGDSTEAFF.

As concerns this clonotype: The junction departs from germline at one end; a sequencing error may be responsible. The gene calls are TRBV7-2 and TRBJ2-7; D not resolved. CDR3 size: 12 residues. Germline V gene lookup returns CDR1 SGHTA and CDR2 FQGNSA. The CDR3, as DNA: TGTGCCAGCGGCTTGGAGAGACACGAGCAGTACTTC. It codes for CASGLERHEQYF.

This clonotype has a count of ten or more. V is TRBV6-5 and J is TRBJ2-7; tentatively, D is TRBD1 or TRBD2 (5 bases each). Germline V gene lookup returns CDR1 MNHEY and CDR2 SVGAGI. CDR3 size: 16 residues. The germline V and J ends were trimmed by 2 bases and 6 bases, with 20 bases remaining between them. Written as DNA, the CDR3 is TGTGCCAGCAGTTACCAGGGACCTCATTCCGGCTCCGAGCAGTACTTC. Encoded protein: CASSYQGPHSGSEQYF.

The chain links TRBV9 to TRBJ2-7, with 7 bases identical to TRBD2. This CDR3 contains 15 residues. The V and J ends lost 0 bases and 2 bases, in that order; junction bases with no gene match: 5. The V gene's germline CDR1 is SGDLS and CDR2 YYNGEE. CDR3 protein: CASSVDGGSPYEQYF. The CDR3 region has the DNA TGTGCCAGCAGCGTAGATGGCGGGAGTCCCTACGAGCAGTACTTC.